Listed here are 27 T cell receptor beta chains from one sample, sequenced in a study of control samples from healthy donors and cancer patients. Using immunoSEQ multiplex PCR, the repertoire was profiled, and TCRdb retains in-frame clones only, with some absent. Of about 80,000 clones in the sample, roughly 86% are singletons; the top ten hold around 5.1%. Sequencing used blood. These receptors originate from a man aged 45-65 years in good health.

The chain carries TRBV4-1 and TRBJ1-4; no firm D call. Trimming shortened V by 6 bases and J by 6 bases, and 11 bases separated the two germline ends. In germline, CDR1 is MGHRA, CDR2 YSYEKL. The CDR3 is 13 residues long. The CDR3 DNA is TGCGCCAGCAGGTTTCGGGAGGATGAAAAACTGTTTTTT. Translated, it gives CASRFREDEKLFF.

This clone was found a few times. The rearrangement joins TRBV5-1 to TRBJ1-1; D might be TRBD1 (5 bases). The CDR3 sequence is 14 residues long. V shed 3 bases and J shed 4 bases, with 13 bases lying between them. In germline, CDR1 is SGHRS, CDR2 YFSETQ. The CDR3: CASSSASGPTEAFF. The CDR3 nucleotides are TGCGCCAGCAGCTCCGCTTCGGGGCCCACTGAAGCTTTCTTT.

This CDR3 is CASNPSGANVLTF. DNA of the CDR3: TGTGCCAGCAATCCCAGTGGGGCCAACGTCCTGACTTTC. The V and J genes are TRBV6-5 and TRBJ2-6; no definite D call. The CDR3 runs to 13 residues. The V and J ends lost 7 bases and 3 bases respectively, with 7 bases between them. Per the germline V gene, CDR1 is MNHEY and CDR2 is SVGAGI.

Written as DNA, the CDR3 is TGTGCCAGCAGCTTAGCGCACAGGGGGCCCTACAATGAGCAGTTCTTC. Protein product: CASSLAHRGPYNEQFF. This chain links TRBV7-6 with TRBJ2-1; 9 nucleotides line up with TRBD1. The CDR3 extends over 16 amino acids. V was pared by 0 bases and J by 2 bases, with 2 bases of the junction left unmatched. Germline CDR1 reads SGHVS; CDR2 reads FNYEAQ.

The chain employs TRBV7-8 and TRBJ2-5, with TRBD2 matching 8 bases. The CDR3 loop spans 16 amino acids. In germline, CDR1 is SGHVS, CDR2 FQNEAQ. The V gene end was trimmed by 1 base and the J gene end by 5 bases; junction bases not matched to a gene: 9. The CDR3 DNA is TGTGCCAGCAGCTTAGTCGGCGGGGGGAGCCAGGAGACCCAGTACTTC. Encoded protein: CASSLVGGGSQETQYF.

The chain carries TRBV7-9 and TRBJ1-2, with D unresolved. CDR3 length: 13 amino acids. CDR1 is SEHNR and CDR2 is FQNEAQ in the germline V gene (reference sequence). Trimming took off 8 bases at V and 4 bases at J, with 14 bases between the two ends. CDR3 sequence (DNA): TGTGCCAGCGGAACGTCCCAGGCCTATGGCTACACCTTC. Translating it yields CASGTSQAYGYTF. The full variable domain, rest sourced from reference TRBV7-9 and TRBJ1-2, is DTGVSQNPRHKITKRGQNVTFRCDPISEHNRLYWYRQTLGQGPEFLTYFQNEAQLEKSRLLSDRFSAERPKGSFSTLEIQRTEQGDSAMYLCASGTSQAYGYTFGSGTRLTVV.

The chain links TRBV2 to TRBJ1-3; D not resolved. CDR1 is SNHLY, CDR2 FYNNEI, per germline. Trimming shortened V by 4 bases and J by 0 bases, and 7 bases separated the two germline ends. CDR3 size: 14 residues. The CDR3: CASSGYSSGNTIYF. CDR3 DNA sequence: TGTGCCAGCAGTGGGTATTCCTCTGGAAACACCATATATTTT.

J is TRBJ1-4 and V is TRBV2; the match to TRBD1 covers 9 bases. V was pared by 6 bases and J by 1 base, with 6 bases of the junction left unmatched. CDR3 length equals 16 residues. CDR1 and CDR2 (germline): SNHLY, FYNNEI. The DNA of the CDR3 is TGTGCCAGCAGCCTTAGACAGGGGGGAACTAATGAAAAACTGTTTTTT. Translation gives CASSLRQGGTNEKLFF.

V gene TRBV7-9 combines with J gene TRBJ2-7; TRBD2 might be the D (6 bases). The germline CDR1 and CDR2 sequences are SEHNR and FQNEAQ (reference sequence). V lost 5 bases and J 5 bases, leaving 13 bases between the germline ends. The CDR3 extends over 13 amino acids. The DNA of the CDR3 is TGTGCCAGCAGCCCGGAGACTAGTAACGAGCAGTACTTC. Residues: CASSPETSNEQYF.

The chain joins TRBV5-6 to TRBJ2-7, with D uncertain. The CDR3 runs to 13 residues. Trimming cost V 4 bases and J 5 bases, with 13 bases left between them. Germline CDR1 reads SGHDT; CDR2 reads YYEEEE. CDR3 in DNA: TGTGCCAGCAGCCTGGGCCTTCATAACGAGCAGTACTTC. Its protein product is CASSLGLHNEQYF.

Here the CDR3 reads CASSQTTPGTAYQETQYF. In DNA, the CDR3 is TGTGCCAGCAGCCAAACTACCCCAGGGACCGCGTACCAAGAGACCCAGTACTTC. The chain joins TRBV3-1 (or the pseudogene TRBV3-2) to TRBJ2-5; either TRBD1 or TRBD2 may supply D (5 bases each). In germline, CDR1 is LGHDT, CDR2 YNNKEL (reference sequence). V shed 2 bases and J shed 0 bases, with 19 bases lying between them. The CDR3 totals 18 residues.

The V call is TRBV2, the J call TRBJ2-1; D might be TRBD1 or TRBD2, each matching 5 bases. Germline values: CDR1 SNHLY, CDR2 FYNNEI. Trimming took 7 bases from V and 7 from J, leaving 14 bases between them. The CDR3 is made up of 13 amino acids. Here the CDR3 DNA reads TGTGCCAGCACCGGGACCCTTGGGAATGAGCAGTTCTTC. Translating gives CASTGTLGNEQFF.

J is TRBJ2-1 and V is TRBV10-3; the D gene is possibly TRBD2 (6 bases). V shed 8 bases and J shed 8 bases, with 22 bases lying between them. The CDR3 is 15 amino acids. Germline loops: CDR1 ENHRY, CDR2 SYGVKD. The CDR3 nucleotides read TGTGCCATCGGGGAACCGGGGACTCCAGCGGATGAGCAGTTCTTC. Protein sequence: CAIGEPGTPADEQFF.

The chain joins TRBV4-1 to TRBJ2-2, with a tentative D call TRBD2 (5 bases). Germline V CDR1 and CDR2: MGHRA, YSYEKL. V was clipped by 4 bases and J by 7 bases, with 19 bases between them. This CDR3 is 16 amino acids long. CDR3: CASSRRLGDRDGELFF. In DNA, the CDR3 is TGCGCCAGCAGCCGCCGCCTCGGAGACCGGGACGGGGAGCTGTTTTTT.

CDR3 region: CSISGGGNTIYF. DNA of the CDR3: TGCAGCATCAGTGGTGGGGGTAACACCATATATTTT. The chain uses TRBV29-1 and TRBJ1-3; D is perhaps TRBD1 (5 bases). CDR1 and CDR2 (germline): SQVTM, ANQGSEA. V was pared by 8 bases and J by 7 bases, with 15 bases between. This CDR3 region has 12 residues.

This chain joins TRBV6-1 and TRBJ1-6, with a weak D call TRBD1 (5 bases). Germline V CDR1 and CDR2: MNHNS, SASEGT. Trimming took off 2 bases at V and 5 bases at J, with 13 bases between the two ends. This CDR3 has 16 residues. The CDR3 nucleotides read TGTGCCAGCAGTGAATCTGGGGGAATGAATAATTCACCCCTCCACTTT. It specifies CASSESGGMNNSPLHF.

The rearrangement links TRBV3-1 (or the pseudogene TRBV3-2) to TRBJ1-3; D is perhaps TRBD1 (6 bases). V gave up 4 bases and J gave up 0 bases, with 13 bases separating them. Per germline, CDR1 LGHDT and CDR2 YNNKEL (reference sequence). The CDR3 runs to 16 residues. The CDR3 region has the DNA TGTGCCAGCAGCCCCCCGAGGACAGCCTCTGGAAACACCATATATTTT. This gives the protein CASSPPRTASGNTIYF.

The chain recombines TRBV25-1 with TRBJ2-2; D uncertain. CDR3 size: 14 residues. Looked up from germline, CDR1 is MGHDK and CDR2 is SYGVNS. Trimming took off 6 bases at V and 4 bases at J, with 12 bases between the two ends. The DNA of the CDR3 is TGTGCCAGCAGCCCAGCCCTCCTCACCGGGGAGCTGTTTTTT. This sequence encodes CASSPALLTGELFF. Supplemented by reference TRBV25-1 and TRBJ2-2, the full variable domain reads EADIYQTPRYLVIGTGKKITLECSQTMGHDKMYWYQQDPGMELHLIHYSYGVNSTEKGDLSSESTVSRIRTEHFPLTLESARPSHTSQYLCASSPALLTGELFFGEGSRLTVL.

A single count supports this clone. The chain recombines TRBV2 with TRBJ1-1, with a tentative D call TRBD1 (6 bases). Trimming removed 6 bases from V and 4 bases from J, with 15 bases in between. The CDR3 loop spans 14 amino acids. From germline, CDR1 is SNHLY and CDR2 FYNNEI. The CDR3 here is CASRKRGAGTEAFF. CDR3 nucleotides: TGTGCCAGCAGGAAAAGGGGGGCGGGCACTGAAGCTTTCTTT.

This chain connects TRBV5-4 to TRBJ2-5, with TRBD1 matching over 9 bases. Trimming took 3 bases from V and 5 from J; bases not matched to a gene: 2. Germline assignment: CDR1 SGHNT and CDR2 YYREEE (reference sequence). This CDR3 has 13 residues. CDR3 sequence reads: CASSSDRGETQYF. The CDR3 coding sequence is TGTGCCAGCAGCTCGGACAGGGGCGAGACCCAGTACTTC.

This clone was found once. The CDR3 sequence: CASSPDRAYGYTF. The DNA of the CDR3 is TGTGCCAGCAGCCCCGACAGGGCGTATGGCTACACCTTC. This chain uses TRBV7-3 with TRBJ1-2, with TRBD1 identical over 7 bases. The CDR3 is 13 residues long. CDR1 and CDR2 (germline): SGHTA, FQGTGA. The junction had 5 bases not matched to a gene; V was cut back by 5 bases and J by 5 bases.

V usage is TRBV3-1 (or the pseudogene TRBV3-2) and J usage is TRBJ1-2, with no clear D. Germline CDR1 reads LGHDT; CDR2 reads YNNKEL (reference sequence). The CDR3 contains 13 residues. Trimming took off 4 bases at V and 6 bases at J, with 12 bases between the two ends. CDR3 in amino acids: CASSPIRGDGYTF. CDR3 nucleotide sequence: TGTGCCAGCAGCCCCATCCGCGGGGATGGCTACACCTTC.

The chain employs TRBV5-8 and TRBJ2-7, with 8 nucleotides matching TRBD1. Germline V gene data show CDR1 as SGHTS and CDR2 as YDEGEE. The CDR3 totals 14 residues. The V and J ends lost 4 bases and 5 bases, in that order; junction bases with no gene match: 8. This CDR3 is CASSLGTGFHEQYF. The DNA for the CDR3 is TGTGCCAGCAGCCTGGGGACAGGCTTCCACGAGCAGTACTTC.

The gene calls are TRBV9 and TRBJ2-2; no firm D call. CDR1 SGDLS and CDR2 YYNGEE come from the germline V gene. The CDR3 has 13 residues. With 7 bases removed from V and 2 bases from J, the gap between germline ends came to 9 bases. The DNA for the CDR3 is TGTGCCAGCGACCAGGTCAACACCGGGGAGCTGTTTTTT. It is translated as CASDQVNTGELFF.

CDR3 coding DNA: TGTGCCAGCAGCCTCAGGGGGCGCGACACTGAAGCTTTCTTT. This codes for CASSLRGRDTEAFF. The chain joins TRBV11-3 to TRBJ1-1, with 8 nucleotides matching TRBD1. The junction had 5 bases not matched to a gene; V was cut back by 5 bases and J by 3 bases. The CDR3 has 14 residues. Per germline, CDR1 SGHNT and CDR2 YENEEA.

This sequence joins TRBV29-1 and TRBJ1-2, with D tentatively TRBD1 (6 bases). Germline loops: CDR1 SQVTM, CDR2 ANQGSEA. The CDR3 has 12 residues. Trimming removed 3 bases from V and 6 bases from J, with 11 bases in between. The CDR3: CSVEGGGDGYTF. Here the CDR3 DNA reads TGCAGCGTTGAGGGGGGCGGCGATGGCTACACCTTC.

The rearrangement uses TRBV27 and TRBJ1-2; D is undetermined. The CDR3 length is 13 residues. In germline, CDR1 is MNHEY, CDR2 SMNVEV (reference sequence). V lost 6 bases to trimming and J lost 6 bases, with 14 bases between them. The CDR3 coding sequence is TGTGCCAGCAGATCCTTCGGAGGGCATGGCTACACCTTC. This encodes CASRSFGGHGYTF.